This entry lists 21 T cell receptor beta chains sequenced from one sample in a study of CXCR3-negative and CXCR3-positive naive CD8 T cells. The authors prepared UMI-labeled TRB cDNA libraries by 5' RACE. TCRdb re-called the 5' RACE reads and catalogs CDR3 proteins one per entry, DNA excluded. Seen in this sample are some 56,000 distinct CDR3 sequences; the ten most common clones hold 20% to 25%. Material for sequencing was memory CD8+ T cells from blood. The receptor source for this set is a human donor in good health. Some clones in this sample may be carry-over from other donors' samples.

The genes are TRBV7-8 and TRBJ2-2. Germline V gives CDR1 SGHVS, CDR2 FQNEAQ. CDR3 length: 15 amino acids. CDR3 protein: CASSLGWTDTGELFF.

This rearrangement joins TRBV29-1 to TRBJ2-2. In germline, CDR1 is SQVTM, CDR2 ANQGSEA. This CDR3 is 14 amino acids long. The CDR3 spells CSVHTVSGGGELFF.

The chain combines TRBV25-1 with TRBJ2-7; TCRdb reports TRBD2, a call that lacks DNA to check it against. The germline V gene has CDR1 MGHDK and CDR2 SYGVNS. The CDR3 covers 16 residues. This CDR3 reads CASSDNLAGATYEQYF.

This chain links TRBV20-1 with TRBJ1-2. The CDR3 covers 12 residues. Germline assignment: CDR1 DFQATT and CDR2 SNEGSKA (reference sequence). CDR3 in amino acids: CSARDRPYGYTF.

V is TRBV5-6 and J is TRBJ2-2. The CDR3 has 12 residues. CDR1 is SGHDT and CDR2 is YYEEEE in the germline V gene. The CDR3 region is CASSLRSGELFF. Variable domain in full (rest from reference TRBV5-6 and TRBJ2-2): DAGVTQSPTHLIKTRGQQVTLRCSPKSGHDTVSWYQQALGQGPQFIFQYYEEEERQRGNFPDRFSGHQFPNYSSELNVNALLLGDSALYLCASSLRSGELFFGEGSRLTVL.

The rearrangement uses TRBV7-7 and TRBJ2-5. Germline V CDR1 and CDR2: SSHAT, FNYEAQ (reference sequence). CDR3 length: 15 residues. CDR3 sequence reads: CASSFADPGQETQYF.

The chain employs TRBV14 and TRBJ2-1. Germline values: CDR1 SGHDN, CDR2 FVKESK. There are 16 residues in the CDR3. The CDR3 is CASSQVLSLWSNEQFF.

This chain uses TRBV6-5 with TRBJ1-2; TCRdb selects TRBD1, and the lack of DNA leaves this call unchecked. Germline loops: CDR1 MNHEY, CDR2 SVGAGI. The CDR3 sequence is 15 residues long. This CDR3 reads CASSYDLSGGYGYTF.

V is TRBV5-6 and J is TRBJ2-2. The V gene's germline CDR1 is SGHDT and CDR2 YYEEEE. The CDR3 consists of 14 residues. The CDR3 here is CASSLGQEAGELFF.

CDR3 sequence: CASSWRGEALNTEAFF. This chain joins TRBV28 and TRBJ1-1. There are 16 residues in the CDR3. In germline, CDR1 is MDHEN, CDR2 SYDVKM.

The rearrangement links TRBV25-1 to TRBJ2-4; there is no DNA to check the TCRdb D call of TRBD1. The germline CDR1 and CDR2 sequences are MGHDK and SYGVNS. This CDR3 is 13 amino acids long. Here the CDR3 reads CASSRDKRNIQYF.

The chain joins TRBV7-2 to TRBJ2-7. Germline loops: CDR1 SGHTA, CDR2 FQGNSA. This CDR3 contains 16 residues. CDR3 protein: CASSLGMDGLHYEQYF.

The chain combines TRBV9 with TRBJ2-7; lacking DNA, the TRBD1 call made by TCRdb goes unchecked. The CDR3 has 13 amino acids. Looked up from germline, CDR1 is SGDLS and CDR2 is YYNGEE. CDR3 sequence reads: CASSVGGRTDQYF.

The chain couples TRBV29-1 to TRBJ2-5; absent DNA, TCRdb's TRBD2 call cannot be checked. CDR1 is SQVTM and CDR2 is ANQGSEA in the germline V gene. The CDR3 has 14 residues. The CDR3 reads CSVGLAGGQETQYF.

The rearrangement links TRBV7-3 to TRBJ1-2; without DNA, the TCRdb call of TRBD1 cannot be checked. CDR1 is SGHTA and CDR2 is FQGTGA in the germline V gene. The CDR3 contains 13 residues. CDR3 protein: CASSVQGGNGYTF. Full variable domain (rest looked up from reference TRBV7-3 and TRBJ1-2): GAGVSQTPSNKVTEKGKYVELRCDPISGHTALYWYRQSLGQGPEFLIYFQGTGAADDSGLPNDRFFAVRPEGSVSTLKIQRTERGDSAVYLCASSVQGGNGYTFGSGTRLTVV.

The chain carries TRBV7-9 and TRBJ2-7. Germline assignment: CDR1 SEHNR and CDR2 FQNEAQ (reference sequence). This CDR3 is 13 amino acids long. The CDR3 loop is CASSFSSIYEQYF.

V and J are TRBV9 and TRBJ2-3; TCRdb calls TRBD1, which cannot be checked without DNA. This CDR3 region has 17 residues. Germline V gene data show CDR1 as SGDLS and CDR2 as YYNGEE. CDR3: CASSFGRDRIELHTQYF.

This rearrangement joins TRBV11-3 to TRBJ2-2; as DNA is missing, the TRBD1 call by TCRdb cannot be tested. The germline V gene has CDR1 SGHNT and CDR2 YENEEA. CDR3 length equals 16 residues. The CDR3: CASKDRGKLDTGELFF.

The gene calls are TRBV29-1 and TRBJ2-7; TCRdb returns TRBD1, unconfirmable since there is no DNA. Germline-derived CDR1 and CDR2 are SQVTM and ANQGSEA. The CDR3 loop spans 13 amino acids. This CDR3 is CSVETPGADEQYF.

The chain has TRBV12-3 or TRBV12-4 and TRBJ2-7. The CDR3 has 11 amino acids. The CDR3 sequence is CASSLVNEQYF.

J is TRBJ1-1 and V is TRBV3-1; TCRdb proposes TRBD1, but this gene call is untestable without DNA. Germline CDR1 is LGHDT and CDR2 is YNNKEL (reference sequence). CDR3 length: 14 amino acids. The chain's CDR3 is CASSGGGLDTEAFF. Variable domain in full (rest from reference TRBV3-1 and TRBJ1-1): DTAVSQTPKYLVTQMGNDKSIKCEQNLGHDTMYWYKQDSKKFLKIMFSYNNKELIINETVPNRFSPKSPDKAHLNLHINSLELGDSAVYFCASSGGGLDTEAFFGQGTRLTVV.